This TCR beta chain emerged from a study of blood T cell repertoires in COVID-19 (dated by TCRdb to the early 2020s). A note on the overall study: The collaborator samples originated in the United States, Italy and Spain and spanned the acute and convalescent phases of COVID-19. HLA class I and class II types, where available, came from metadata supplied by the sample provider rather than from assay-based typing. Samples came from the ongoing ImmuneRACE study (first 160 participants) plus 1,254 subjects from 6 global collaborators. Subjects who had been exposed to COVID-19, were actively infected with it, or had recovered from it provided the deeply sampled blood TCRbeta repertoires that made up the dataset. The material from the prospective study consisted of cDNA or gDNA derived from T cells, B-cell-depleted T cells, or PBMCs. The repertoires were released in a freely available public database intended as a resource for research on the immune response to SARS-CoV-2. The sample metadata nearly always contained a de-identified subject ID, COVID-19 status, age in years and sex. The investigation overall reported the following: Clinical and demographic metadata were provided uncurated, with the amount varying by source and participant.

TCRbeta CDR3 regions were amplified from genomic DNA using the immunoSEQ Assay, a bias-controlled multiplex PCR. Per the source publication's procedure: The number of nucleated cells in each sample was estimated by amplification of reference gene primers within the assay. Sequence reads were collapsed and filtered to measure the absolute abundance of every unique TCRbeta CDR3 rearrangement. For each sample, productive Simpson clonality was calculated as the square root of Simpson's diversity index over productive rearrangements. TCRdb mirrors the immuneACCESS table, restricted to in-frame sequences. Some clones are absent from its copies; in checked studies, under half trace to an unresolved V gene, and the reason for the others is unknown. The V and J calls and clone size are taken from that table; D and trimming were inferred from the DNA. The sample profile shows roughly 100,000 clones; 79% of them were found once. The leading ten clones occupy around a sixth of the sample.

Trimming removed 5 bases from V and 7 bases from J, leaving 19 bases between the germline ends. The cysteine opens and the phenylalanine closes a CDR3 of 15 amino acids. The read is trimmed to its CDR3 DNA, 45 bases read in frame from base 1. Looking up the germline V gene (reference sequence) yields CDR1 LNHDA and CDR2 SQIVND. Whole blood was collected in K2EDTA tubes by collaborating institutions according to the institutions' own protocols. For TCRbeta analysis, collaborator samples were shipped as frozen whole blood, as isolated PBMCs, or as DNA extracted from either sample type. About this clone itself: Its binding antigen is unknown. No base-level quality is on record; no much larger clone is a single base apart.

Sequences were obtained from peripheral blood. Rearrangement joined TRBV19 to TRBJ2-3; perhaps TRBD2 is the D gene, with 5 bases matching. This TCR was sampled from a woman of 80 years or more with active or convalescent COVID-19. The nucleotide sequence reads as follows: TGTGCCAGTAGTTTAGCGCTCCACACCACGAATACGCAGTATTTT. This yields the protein CASSLALHTTNTQYF.